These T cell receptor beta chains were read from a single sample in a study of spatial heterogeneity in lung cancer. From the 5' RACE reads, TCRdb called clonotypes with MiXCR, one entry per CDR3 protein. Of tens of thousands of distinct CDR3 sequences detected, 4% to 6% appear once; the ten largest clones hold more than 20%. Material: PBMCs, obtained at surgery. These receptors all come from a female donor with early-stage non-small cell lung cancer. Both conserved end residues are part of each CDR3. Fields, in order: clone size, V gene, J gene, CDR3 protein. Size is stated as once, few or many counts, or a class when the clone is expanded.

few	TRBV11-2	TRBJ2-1	CASSPKTGRHNEQFF
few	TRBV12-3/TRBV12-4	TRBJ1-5	CASSFMENQPQHF
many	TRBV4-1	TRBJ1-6	CASSQVNSPLHF
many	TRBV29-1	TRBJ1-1	CSAPLRGMNTEAFF
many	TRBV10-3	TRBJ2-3	CAKGAGGSTDTQYF
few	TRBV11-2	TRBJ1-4	CLPKPKTGGYNEKLFF
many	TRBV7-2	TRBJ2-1	CASSLVRGQGTEQFF
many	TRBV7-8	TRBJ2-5	CASSPGGGETQYF
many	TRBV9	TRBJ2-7	CASSVEGGPSYEQYF
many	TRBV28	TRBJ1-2	CASIGTVSNYGYTF
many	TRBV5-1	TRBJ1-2	CASSPTGGPNYGYTF
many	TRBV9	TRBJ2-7	CASSAETSASYEQYF
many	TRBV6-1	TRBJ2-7	CALQGTYEQYF
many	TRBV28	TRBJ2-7	CASSAPTSGGPSSYEQYF
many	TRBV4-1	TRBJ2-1	CASSQEQGSYNEQFF
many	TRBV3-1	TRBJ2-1	CASSQDSSSGLRYNEQFF
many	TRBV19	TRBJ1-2	CASSTDGKNYGYTF
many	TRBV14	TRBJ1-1	CASSIHLNTEAFF
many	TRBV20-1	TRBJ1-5	CSVPAAQPQHF
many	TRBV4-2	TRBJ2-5	CASSQRLAGIQETQYF